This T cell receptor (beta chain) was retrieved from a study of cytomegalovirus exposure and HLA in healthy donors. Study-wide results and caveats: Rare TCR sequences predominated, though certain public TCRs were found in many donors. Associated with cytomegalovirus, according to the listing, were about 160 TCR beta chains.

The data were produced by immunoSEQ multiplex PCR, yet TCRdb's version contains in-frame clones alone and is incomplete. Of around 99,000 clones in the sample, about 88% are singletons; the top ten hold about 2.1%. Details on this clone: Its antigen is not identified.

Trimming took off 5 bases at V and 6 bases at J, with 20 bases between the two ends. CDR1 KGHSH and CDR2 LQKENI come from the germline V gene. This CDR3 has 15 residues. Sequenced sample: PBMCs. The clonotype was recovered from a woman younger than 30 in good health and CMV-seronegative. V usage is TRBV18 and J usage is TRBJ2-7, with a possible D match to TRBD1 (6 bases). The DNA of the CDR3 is TGTGCCAGCTCAGAAATTACAGGGAACCTTTTCGAGCAGTACTTC. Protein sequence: CASSEITGNLFEQYF.